The 30 T cell receptor beta chains listed next were all sequenced from one sample in a study of tumor-infiltrating lymphocytes in oesophageal squamous cell carcinoma. TCRdb analysed the PCR reads with MiXCR anew, one entry per CDR3 protein. The sample holds some 16,000 distinct CDR3 sequences; about 46% are singletons and the top ten take about a quarter. The sequencing input was esophageal tumor tissue. The receptors come from a male donor with esophageal squamous cell carcinoma.

On this clonotype: Likely a read error: the CDR3 ends without its conserved phenylalanine or tryptophan. Because the CDR3's place on the DNA is in doubt, the DNA is left out and the CDR3 is given as listed by TCRdb. This chain links TRBV10-2 with TRBJ2-7. The CDR3 adds up to 14 amino acids, both ends counted. Germline assignment: CDR1 WSHSY and CDR2 SAAADI. This CDR3 is CASSEFGNEQFFGS.

By share of the sample, this clonotype is medium-sized. The genes are TRBV7-3 and TRBJ1-2; 8 nucleotides match TRBD1. The V and J ends lost 5 bases and 1 base, in that order; junction bases with no gene match: 3. Germline CDR1 reads SGHTA; CDR2 reads FQGTGA. The CDR3 consists of 14 residues. The CDR3 reads CASSATGDNYGYTF. The CDR3 coding sequence is TGTGCCAGCAGCGCGACAGGGGATAACTATGGCTACACCTTC.

A remark on this clonotype: The final CDR3 position lacks the conserved phenylalanine or tryptophan, pointing to a likely read error. Because the CDR3's place on the DNA is in doubt, the DNA is left out and the CDR3 is given as listed by TCRdb. This sequence joins TRBV5-6 and TRBJ2-5; TRBD1, the table's D call, lacks a check against the DNA. From its first to its last residue, the CDR3 has 16 amino acids. Germline CDR1 SGHDT, CDR2 YYEEEE. CDR3 residues: CASSPPQASYGYTFGS.

The gene calls are TRBV6-6 and TRBJ2-3, with D perhaps TRBD2 (5 bases). CDR3 length equals 13 residues. Trimming removed 4 bases from V and 2 bases from J, with 7 bases in between. Germline V gives CDR1 MNHNY, CDR2 SVGAGI (reference sequence). Here the CDR3 DNA reads TGTGCCAGCAGTTCTAGCAACACAGATACGCAGTATTTT. This translates into CASSSSNTDTQYF.

The CDR3 DNA sequence: TGTGCCAGCAGCATAGGGACTAGCGGAGAGACCCAGTACTTC. This sequence encodes CASSIGTSGETQYF. The V gene is TRBV7-3, the J gene TRBJ2-1; TRBD2 aligns across 11 bases. The DNA end favors TRBJ2-5, so the J call may be wrong. The length of the CDR3 is 14 residues. Germline CDR1 and CDR2: SGHTA and FQGTGA.

The J gene is TRBJ1-2, the V gene TRBV7-9; TRBD1 is a possible D gene (6 bases). The CDR3 is 14 residues long. Germline lookup yields CDR1 SEHNR and CDR2 FQNEAQ (reference sequence). The V end was cut by 4 bases, the J end by 2 bases, with 11 bases between. CDR3: CASSYGQNNYGYTF. DNA for the CDR3: TGTGCCAGCAGCTATGGACAGAACAACTATGGCTACACCTTC.

The chain has TRBV7-4 and TRBJ2-1, with D tentatively TRBD2 (6 bases). The CDR3 covers 17 residues. The ends were cut back, 2 bases at V and 2 bases at J, with 16 bases in the middle. The germline CDR1 and CDR2 sequences are SGHVT and SQSDAQ. The CDR3 here is CASSLKIAGFTYNEQFF. CDR3 bases: TGTGCCAGCAGCTTAAAAATCGCGGGATTCACCTACAATGAGCAGTTCTTC.

V gene TRBV28 combines with J gene TRBJ2-4; D gene unclear. The J call may be mistaken, given a closer DNA end match to TRBJ2-7. The length of the CDR3 is 15 residues. Germline loops: CDR1 MDHEN, CDR2 SYDVKM. The CDR3 spells CASSPGSAGAYEQYF. In DNA form, the CDR3 reads TGTGCCAGCAGCCCTGGATCCGCTGGGGCCTACGAGCAGTACTTC.

In its sample, this clonotype was seen a few times. The rearrangement joins TRBV6-4 to TRBJ2-1; D is unclear. The CDR3 is 14 residues long. Germline assignment: CDR1 MRHNA and CDR2 SNTAGT. Trimming took off 2 bases at V and 5 bases at J, with 10 bases between the two ends. The CDR3 nucleotides read TGTGCCAGCAGTGACCTGGACGGTGACAATGAGCAGTTCTTC. This translates into CASSDLDGDNEQFF.

This clonotype was seen many times. Likely a read error: the CDR3 ends without its conserved phenylalanine or tryptophan. The limits of the CDR3 on the DNA are not certain, so only TCRdb's listed CDR3 is given. The gene calls are TRBV7-8 and TRBJ1-2; the D segment call TRBD1 is taken from the table without a DNA check. Germline V gene data show CDR1 as SGHVS and CDR2 as FQNEAQ. With termini counted, the CDR3 has 9 amino acids. CDR3 sequence: CASSLVSTG.

In its sample, this clonotype is medium-sized. The chain is built from TRBV7-9 and TRBJ2-1; D unresolved. Germline V gene lookup returns CDR1 SEHNR and CDR2 FQNEAQ (reference sequence). The CDR3 is 16 residues long. Trimming pared 1 base from V and 1 base from J, leaving 11 bases between. CDR3 DNA sequence: TGTGCCAGCAGCTTAGTAGGCCCTGGGTCCTACAATGAGCAGTTCTTC. The encoded protein is CASSLVGPGSYNEQFF.

This clonotype was seen ten or more times. The V and J genes are TRBV4-2 and TRBJ2-3, with unresolved D. The germline V gene encodes CDR1 LGHNA and CDR2 YNFKEQ. The V and J ends lost 0 bases and 2 bases respectively, with 3 bases between them. The CDR3 length is 13 residues. CDR3 nucleotide sequence: TGTGCCAGCAGCCAAGAATACACAGATACGCAGTATTTT. It is translated as CASSQEYTDTQYF.

The chain recombines TRBV7-2 with TRBJ2-1; perhaps TRBD2 as D (6 bases). The J call is doubtful: the DNA matches TRBJ2-7 better. CDR3 length: 14 residues. Germline CDR1 and CDR2: SGHTA and FQGNSA. CDR3 region: CASSLFAGNYEQYF. The CDR3, as DNA: TGTGCCAGCAGCTTATTTGCGGGAAACTACGAGCAGTACTTC.

The rearrangement joins TRBV28 to TRBJ2-3; no clear D gene. This CDR3 comprises 16 residues. Trimming cost V 7 bases and J 0 bases, with 17 bases left between them. Germline lookup yields CDR1 MDHEN and CDR2 SYDVKM. In DNA form, the CDR3 reads TGTGCCAGCACCCCTGGGCAGCAAATAAGCACAGATACGCAGTATTTT. It encodes CASTPGQQISTDTQYF.

Comment on this clonotype: The CDR3 does not close with the conserved phenylalanine or tryptophan, likely indicating a read error. The limits of the CDR3 on the DNA are not certain, so only TCRdb's listed CDR3 is given. The V gene is TRBV6-6, the J gene TRBJ2-7; no check of the table's D call, TRBD1, against the DNA was made. Germline lookup yields CDR1 MNHNY and CDR2 SVGAGI (reference sequence). The CDR3 contains 19 residues when both ends are counted. CDR3 in amino acids: CASSYYRGQGDFYGYTFGS.

V usage is TRBV12-3 or TRBV12-4 and J usage is TRBJ2-2; 7 nucleotides agree with TRBD2. This CDR3 has 14 amino acids. Trimming removed 6 bases from V and 1 base from J; junction bases left unmatched: 2. As DNA, the CDR3 is TGTGCCAGCAGACTAGCGCTGAACACCGGGGAGCTGTTTTTT. It is translated as CASRLALNTGELFF.

The chain combines TRBV28 with TRBJ2-5; TRBD2 matches at 15 bases. Germline V gives CDR1 MDHEN, CDR2 SYDVKM. V shed 10 bases, J shed 11 bases, and the junction held 11 bases outside the gene matches. CDR3 length: 14 amino acids. This CDR3 is CATGGTSGRWEQYF. The CDR3 nucleotides read TGTGCCACCGGGGGGACTAGCGGGAGGTGGGAGCAGTACTTC.

This chain joins TRBV20-1 and TRBJ1-1; 9 bases align to TRBD1. The CDR3 spans 13 residues. Germline V gene data show CDR1 as DFQATT and CDR2 as SNEGSKA (reference sequence). The junction had 0 bases not matched to a gene; V was cut back by 1 base and J by 3 bases. CDR3 region: CSARGQGDTEAFF. CDR3 DNA sequence: TGCAGTGCTAGAGGACAGGGGGACACTGAAGCTTTCTTT.

The rearrangement links TRBV12-3 or TRBV12-4 to TRBJ2-1; 10 nucleotides match TRBD2. Germline trimming cut 3 bases from V and 10 bases from J; bases unmatched to any gene: 6. The CDR3 contains 14 residues. CDR3 coding DNA: TGTGCCAGCAGTTTTACGAGACTAGCGGGCGAGCAGTTCTTC. Translating gives CASSFTRLAGEQFF.

The chain has TRBV14 and TRBJ2-1, with 14 bases that match TRBD2. CDR1 and CDR2 (germline): SGHDN, FVKESK. The CDR3 contains 15 residues. Unmatched junction bases numbered 8, after V lost 3 bases and J lost 13 bases. CDR3 region: CASSQATSGRGRQFF. The CDR3 DNA is TGTGCCAGCAGCCAGGCGACTAGCGGGAGGGGTAGACAGTTCTTC.

This chain joins TRBV11-2 and TRBJ2-5, with 9 nucleotides matching TRBD1. Judging by the DNA end, TRBJ2-6 fits better; the J call may be wrong. There are 21 residues in the CDR3. CDR1 and CDR2 from the germline V gene are SGHAT and FQNNGV. CDR3 DNA: TGTGCCAGCAGTTTCCGTATGTTCAGGGACAGGGTTTCCTCTGGGGCCAACGTCCTGACTTTC. Its protein product is CASSFRMFRDRVSSGANVLTF.

Within the sample, this clonotype is medium-sized. The chain has TRBV6-1 and TRBJ1-2, with TRBD1 as a possible D gene (6 bases). This CDR3 spans 15 amino acids. The ends were cut back, 5 bases at V and 7 bases at J, with 20 bases in the middle. Germline V gene sequence: CDR1 MNHNS, CDR2 SASEGT. The CDR3 reads CASSSTDRFLLGYTF. In DNA, the CDR3 is TGTGCCAGCAGTTCGACCGACAGGTTTCTCCTTGGCTACACCTTC.

The rearrangement uses TRBV5-1 and TRBJ2-5, with D possibly being TRBD1 (5 bases). The DNA end favors TRBJ2-1, so the J call may be wrong. CDR1 and CDR2 from the germline V gene are SGHRS and YFSETQ. The CDR3 covers 12 residues. The CDR3 bases are TGCGCCAGCAGCACCGGACATTTTGAGCAGTTCTTC. It translates to CASSTGHFEQFF.

With regard to this clonotype: This may be a read error, as it is one base from a much larger clone. The chain is built from TRBV7-2 and TRBJ1-4; D gene ambiguous. The closer fit of TRBJ2-3 to the DNA end suggests the J call may be wrong. This CDR3 has 12 residues. Germline CDR1 SGHTA, CDR2 FQGNSA. CDR3 protein: CVSSLGADTQYF. CDR3 in DNA: TGTGTCAGCAGCTTAGGAGCAGATACGCAGTATTTT.

V gene TRBV7-3 combines with J gene TRBJ2-3; the D gene could be TRBD1 or TRBD2 (7 bases each). This CDR3 is built from 15 residues. Germline V gives CDR1 SGHTA, CDR2 FQGTGA. Between the trimmed V and J ends, which lost 4 bases and 3 bases, there was a span of 14 bases. The DNA of the CDR3 is TGTGCCAGCAGCTCCAGGGGGGGCTTGACAGATACGCAGTATTTT. The encoded protein is CASSSRGGLTDTQYF.

The V gene is TRBV6-1, the J gene TRBJ2-2; TRBD2 agrees at 9 bases. Unmatched junction bases numbered 11, after V lost 3 bases and J lost 9 bases. Germline CDR1 is MNHNS and CDR2 is SASEGT. There are 16 residues in the CDR3. The CDR3, as DNA: TGTGCCAGCAGTGAGGAAACATTAGCGGGAGTACGGGAGCTGTTTTTT. It yields the protein CASSEETLAGVRELFF.

The V gene is TRBV7-3, the J gene TRBJ2-1; D is possibly TRBD2 (6 bases). The CDR3 spans 16 residues. V was shortened by 2 bases and J by 0 bases, with 11 bases between the two germline ends. Germline assignment: CDR1 SGHTA and CDR2 FQGTGA. CDR3 loop: CASSLWGETSYNEQFF. CDR3 nucleotide sequence: TGTGCCAGCAGCTTATGGGGGGAGACCTCCTACAATGAGCAGTTCTTC.

The table lists this clonotype with many counts. J is TRBJ2-7 and V is TRBV28, with TRBD2 matching over 8 bases. The V gene end was trimmed by 6 bases and the J gene end by 7 bases; junction bases not matched to a gene: 14. There are 15 residues in the CDR3. The germline gives CDR1 MDHEN, CDR2 SYDVKM. Here the CDR3 DNA reads TGTGCCAGCAGCCCAAGCGGGAGTACCTACAATGAGCAGTACTTC. This encodes CASSPSGSTYNEQYF.

Judged by abundance, this clonotype is medium-sized. The chain employs TRBV6-1 and TRBJ2-6; 9 bases align to TRBD1. The junction had 5 bases not matched to a gene; V was cut back by 7 bases and J by 1 base. Germline assignment: CDR1 MNHNS and CDR2 SASEGT. This CDR3 region has 16 residues. Here the CDR3 DNA reads TGTGCCAGCAACCCGGGACAGGGATCTGGGGCCAACGTCCTGACTTTC. Its protein is CASNPGQGSGANVLTF.

This clonotype rates as medium-sized (0.01 to 0.1%). The CDR3 loop is CASSLVGDRGETQYF. In DNA form, the CDR3 reads TGTGCCAGCAGCTTAGTGGGGGACAGGGGTGAGACCCAGTACTTC. The chain carries TRBV7-9 and TRBJ2-5, with TRBD1 matching 10 bases. V gave up 1 base and J gave up 5 bases; unmatched junction bases: 4. The CDR3 has 15 amino acids. Germline CDR1 SEHNR, CDR2 FQNEAQ (reference sequence).